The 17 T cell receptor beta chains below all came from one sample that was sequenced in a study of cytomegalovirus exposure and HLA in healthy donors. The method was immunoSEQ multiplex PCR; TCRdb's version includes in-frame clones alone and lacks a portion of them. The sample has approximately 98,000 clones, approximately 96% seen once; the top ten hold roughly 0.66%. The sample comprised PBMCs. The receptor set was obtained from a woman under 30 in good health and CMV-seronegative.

The CDR3 nucleotides are TGTGCCAGCAGCTGGAACCAGGGACTTGAAGTTGAAGCTTTCTTT. This gives the protein CASSWNQGLEVEAFF. This sequence joins TRBV7-2 and TRBJ1-1, with D perhaps matching TRBD1 (5 bases). Germline V gene sequence: CDR1 SGHTA, CDR2 FQGNSA. The CDR3 contains 15 residues. The V end was cut by 4 bases, the J end by 7 bases, with 19 bases between. Complete variable domain (other parts from reference TRBV7-2 and TRBJ1-1): GAGVSQSPSNKVTEKGKDVELRCDPISGHTALYWYRQSLGQGLEFLIYFQGNSAPDKSGLPSDRFSAERTGGSVSTLTIQRTQQEDSAVYLCASSWNQGLEVEAFFGQGTRLTVV.

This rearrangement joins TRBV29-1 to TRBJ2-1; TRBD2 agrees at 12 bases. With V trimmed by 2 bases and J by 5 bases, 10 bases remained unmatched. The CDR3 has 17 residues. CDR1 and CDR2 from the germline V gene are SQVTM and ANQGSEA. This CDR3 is CSVELAGGLTRDNEQFF. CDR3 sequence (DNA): TGCAGCGTTGAACTAGCGGGGGGGCTGACCAGAGACAATGAGCAGTTCTTC.

CDR3 bases: TGCGCCAGCAGCCCGGGACAGGGAATTATGTACGAGCAGTACTTC. It yields the protein CASSPGQGIMYEQYF. The chain recombines TRBV4-1 with TRBJ2-7, with TRBD1 matching 9 bases. V shed 4 bases, J shed 4 bases, and the junction held 8 bases outside the gene matches. Germline V gene data show CDR1 as MGHRA and CDR2 as YSYEKL. The CDR3 loop spans 15 amino acids.

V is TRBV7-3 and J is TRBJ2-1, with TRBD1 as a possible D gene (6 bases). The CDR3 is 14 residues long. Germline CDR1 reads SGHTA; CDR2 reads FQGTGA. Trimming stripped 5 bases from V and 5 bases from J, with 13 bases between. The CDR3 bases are TGTGCCAGCAGCCGTCCGGGACAAAACAATGAGCAGTTCTTC. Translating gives CASSRPGQNNEQFF.

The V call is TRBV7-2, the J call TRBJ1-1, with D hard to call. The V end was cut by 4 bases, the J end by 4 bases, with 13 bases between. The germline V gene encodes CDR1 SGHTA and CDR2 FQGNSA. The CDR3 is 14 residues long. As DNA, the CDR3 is TGTGCCAGCAGCTCCGCCCGGACTATCACTGAAGCTTTCTTT. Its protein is CASSSARTITEAFF.

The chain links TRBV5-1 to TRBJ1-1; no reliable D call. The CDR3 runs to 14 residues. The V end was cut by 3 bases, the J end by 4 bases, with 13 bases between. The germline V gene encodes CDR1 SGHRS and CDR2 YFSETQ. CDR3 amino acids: CASSSREAGTEAFF. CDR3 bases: TGCGCCAGCAGCTCGAGGGAGGCGGGCACTGAAGCTTTCTTT.

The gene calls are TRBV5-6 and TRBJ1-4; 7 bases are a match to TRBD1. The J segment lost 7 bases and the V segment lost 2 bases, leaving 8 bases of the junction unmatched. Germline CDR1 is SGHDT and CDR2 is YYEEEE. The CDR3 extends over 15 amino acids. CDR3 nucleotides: TGTGCCAGCAGCTTCGGGGCGGCAGGGGGTGAAAAACTGTTTTTT. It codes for CASSFGAAGGEKLFF.

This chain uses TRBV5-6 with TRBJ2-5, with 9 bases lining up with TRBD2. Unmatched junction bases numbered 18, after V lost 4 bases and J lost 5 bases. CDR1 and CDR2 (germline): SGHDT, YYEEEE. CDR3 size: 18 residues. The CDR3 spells CASSPEAGGPTPQETQYF. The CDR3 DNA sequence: TGTGCCAGCAGCCCCGAAGCGGGGGGCCCAACACCTCAGGAGACCCAGTACTTC.

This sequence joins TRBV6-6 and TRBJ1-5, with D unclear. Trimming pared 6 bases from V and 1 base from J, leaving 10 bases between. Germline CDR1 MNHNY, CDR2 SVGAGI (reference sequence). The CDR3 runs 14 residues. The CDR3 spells CASRAGLSNQPQHF. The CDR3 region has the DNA TGTGCCAGCAGGGCCGGGTTAAGCAATCAGCCCCAGCATTTT.

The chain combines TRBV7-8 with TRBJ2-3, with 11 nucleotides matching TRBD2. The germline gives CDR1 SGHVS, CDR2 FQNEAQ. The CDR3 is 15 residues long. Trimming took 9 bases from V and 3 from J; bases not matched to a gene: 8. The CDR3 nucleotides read TGTGCCAGTACTTCTGGGACTAGCGGAACAGATACGCAGTATTTT. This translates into CASTSGTSGTDTQYF. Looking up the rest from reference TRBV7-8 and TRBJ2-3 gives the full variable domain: GAGVSQSPRYKVAKRGQDVALRCDPISGHVSLFWYQQALGQGPEFLTYFQNEAQLDKSGLPSDRFFAERPEGSVSTLKIQRTQQEDSAVYLCASTSGTSGTDTQYFGPGTRLTVL.

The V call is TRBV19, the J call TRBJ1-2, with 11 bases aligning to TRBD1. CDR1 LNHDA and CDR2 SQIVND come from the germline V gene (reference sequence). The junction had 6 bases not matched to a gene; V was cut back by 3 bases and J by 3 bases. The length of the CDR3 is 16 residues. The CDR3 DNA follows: TGTGCCAGTAGTATCCTTGGACAGGGGGCTTACTATGGCTACACCTTC. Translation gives CASSILGQGAYYGYTF.

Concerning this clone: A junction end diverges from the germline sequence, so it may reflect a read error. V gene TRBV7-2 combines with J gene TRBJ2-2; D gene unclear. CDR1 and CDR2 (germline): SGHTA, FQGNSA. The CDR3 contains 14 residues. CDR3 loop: CASSFQESTGELFF. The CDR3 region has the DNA TGTGCCAGCAGCTTCCAGGAATCCACCGGAGAGCTGTTTTTT.

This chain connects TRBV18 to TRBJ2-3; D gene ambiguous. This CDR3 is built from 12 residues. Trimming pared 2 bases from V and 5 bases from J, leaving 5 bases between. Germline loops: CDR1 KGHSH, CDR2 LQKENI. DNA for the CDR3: TGTGCCAGCTCACCAGGGCAAGATACGCAGTATTTT. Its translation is CASSPGQDTQYF.

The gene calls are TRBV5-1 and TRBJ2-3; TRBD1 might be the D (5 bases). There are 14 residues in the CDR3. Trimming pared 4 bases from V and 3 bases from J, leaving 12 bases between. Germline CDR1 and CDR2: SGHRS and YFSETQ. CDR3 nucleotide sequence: TGCGCCAGCAGCCCTAAGACAGTAACAGATACGCAGTATTTT. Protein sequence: CASSPKTVTDTQYF. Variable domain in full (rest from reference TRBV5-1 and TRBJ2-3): KAGVTQTPRYLIKTRGQQVTLSCSPISGHRSVSWYQQTPGQGLQFLFEYFSETQRNKGNFPGRFSGRQFSNSRSEMNVSTLELGDSALYLCASSPKTVTDTQYFGPGTRLTVL.

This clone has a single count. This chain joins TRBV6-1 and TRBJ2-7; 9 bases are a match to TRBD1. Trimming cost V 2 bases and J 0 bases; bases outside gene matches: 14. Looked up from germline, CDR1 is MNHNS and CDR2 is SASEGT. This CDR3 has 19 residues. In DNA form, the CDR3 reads TGTGCCAGCAGTGAACCGGACAGGGGACGATCCTCCTCCTCCTACGAGCAGTACTTC. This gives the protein CASSEPDRGRSSSSYEQYF.

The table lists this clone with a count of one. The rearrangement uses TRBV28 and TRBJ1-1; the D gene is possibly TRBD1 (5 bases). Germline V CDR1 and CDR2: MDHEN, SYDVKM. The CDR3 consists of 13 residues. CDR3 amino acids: CAYGGEIYTEAFF. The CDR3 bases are TGTGCGTATGGGGGGGAGATTTACACTGAAGCTTTCTTT.

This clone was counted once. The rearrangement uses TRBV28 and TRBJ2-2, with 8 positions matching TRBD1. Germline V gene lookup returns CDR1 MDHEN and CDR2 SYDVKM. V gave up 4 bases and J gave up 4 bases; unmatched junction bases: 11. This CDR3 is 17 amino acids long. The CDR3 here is CASSSQTGALLTGELFF. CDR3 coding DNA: TGTGCCAGCAGTTCCCAGACAGGGGCACTTCTCACCGGGGAGCTGTTTTTT.